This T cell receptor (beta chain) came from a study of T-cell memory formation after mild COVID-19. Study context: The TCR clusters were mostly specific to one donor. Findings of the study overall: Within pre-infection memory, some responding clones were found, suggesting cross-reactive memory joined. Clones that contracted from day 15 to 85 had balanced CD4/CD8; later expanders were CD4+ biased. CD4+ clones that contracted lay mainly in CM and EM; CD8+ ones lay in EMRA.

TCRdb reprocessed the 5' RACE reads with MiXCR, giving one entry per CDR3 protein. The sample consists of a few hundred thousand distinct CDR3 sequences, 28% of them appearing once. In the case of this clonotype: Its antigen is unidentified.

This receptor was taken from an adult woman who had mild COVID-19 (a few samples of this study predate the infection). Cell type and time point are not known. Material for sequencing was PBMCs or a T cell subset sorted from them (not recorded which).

The CDR3, as DNA: TGTGCCAGCAGCCGGGCAGGTAGCTCTGGAAACACCATATATTTT. Translating it yields CASSRAGSSGNTIYF. J is TRBJ1-3 and V is TRBV7-8; D ambiguous. Trimming pared 5 bases from V and 0 bases from J, leaving 11 bases between. The CDR3 length is 15 residues. The germline V gene has CDR1 SGHVS and CDR2 FQNEAQ.